This note documents a single T cell receptor beta chain sequence. CDR1 is GTSNPN and CDR2 is SVGIG in the germline V gene (reference sequence). Trimming removed 3 bases from V and 5 bases from J; junction bases left unmatched: 12. The CDR3 runs 16 residues. This specimen belongs to a study of early T cells in non-severe SARS-CoV-2 infection. Attachment of unique molecular identifiers was made to individual cDNA molecules. Each CDR3 protein is one row after TCRdb ran MiXCR on the 5' RACE reads. The sample includes 83,000 or so distinct CDR3 sequences, 10% seen only once; the top ten take 8% to 8.5%. J is TRBJ2-3 and V is TRBV30; TRBD2 aligns across 9 bases. The clonotype was recovered from an adult who was a healthcare worker with PCR-confirmed SARS-CoV-2 infection or an uninfected control (not recorded which). The sequenced sample was whole blood, obtained at baseline. CDR3 nucleotide sequence: TGTGCCTGGAGCGCTTTTCAAGCGGGAGGCATAGATACGCAGTATTTT. Translating it yields CAWSAFQAGGIDTQYF.